Following are 18 T cell receptor beta chains from one sample sequenced in a study of blood T cell repertoires in COVID-19. Generated by immunoSEQ multiplex PCR, the TCRdb table keeps only in-frame clones and is missing some. The data show a few hundred thousand clones, approximately 88% seen once. Sequenced sample: PBMCs or T cells enriched from blood (not recorded which). Every receptor here comes from a woman aged 40 to 50 with acute COVID-19.

The chain is built from TRBV7-8 and TRBJ2-7; D gene uncertain. V lost 1 base and J lost 1, with 11 bases in between. The CDR3 covers 15 residues. Germline values: CDR1 SGHVS, CDR2 FQNEAQ. CDR3 in amino acids: CASSLVGLESYEQYV. The CDR3 bases are TGTGCCAGCAGCTTAGTCGGGTTGGAGTCCTACGAGCAGTACGTC.

The chain's CDR3 is CAWSIRAGSPLHF. CDR3 coding DNA: TGTGCCTGGAGTATCAGGGCTGGTTCACCCCTCCACTTT. This chain joins TRBV30 and TRBJ1-6; perhaps TRBD1 as D (5 bases). V shed 2 bases and J shed 9 bases, with 11 bases lying between them. CDR1 is GTSNPN, CDR2 SVGIG, per germline (reference sequence). The CDR3 has 13 residues.

This chain connects TRBV5-1 to TRBJ2-2; D remains unclear. The CDR3 has 20 residues. Trimming took 3 bases from V and 1 from J, leaving 25 bases between them. Germline loops: CDR1 SGHRS, CDR2 YFSETQ. The CDR3 nucleotides read TGCGCCAGCAGCTACCTACCCACCCTGCACTACACTCTGAACACCGGGGAGCTGTTTTTT. Translating gives CASSYLPTLHYTLNTGELFF.

The table lists this clone with a few counts. The V call is TRBV25-1, the J call TRBJ1-3, with D unresolved. This CDR3 is built from 13 residues. CDR1 and CDR2 (germline): MGHDK, SYGVNS. Trimming took 1 base from V and 2 from J, leaving 3 bases between them. The CDR3 here is CASSEFTGNTIYF. CDR3 sequence (DNA): TGTGCCAGCAGTGAATTTACTGGAAACACCATATATTTT.

V and J are TRBV5-6 and TRBJ1-2, with TRBD1 as a possible D gene (5 bases). This CDR3 spans 15 amino acids. With 4 bases removed from V and 2 bases from J, the gap between germline ends came to 15 bases. The germline V gene encodes CDR1 SGHDT and CDR2 YYEEEE. CDR3 residues: CASSPGWAGNYGYTF. CDR3 nucleotide sequence: TGTGCCAGCAGCCCTGGTTGGGCAGGGAACTATGGCTACACCTTC. The whole variable domain, remainder taken from reference TRBV5-6 and TRBJ1-2, is DAGVTQSPTHLIKTRGQQVTLRCSPKSGHDTVSWYQQALGQGPQFIFQYYEEEERQRGNFPDRFSGHQFPNYSSELNVNALLLGDSALYLCASSPGWAGNYGYTFGSGTRLTVV.

The rearrangement links TRBV2 to TRBJ1-4; TRBD1 aligns across 8 bases. The CDR3 has 14 amino acids. Germline V gives CDR1 SNHLY, CDR2 FYNNEI. J gave up 6 bases and V 4 bases, and 4 bases lay outside the gene matches. The CDR3 reads CASSGQGRHEKLFF. As DNA, the CDR3 is TGTGCCAGCAGTGGACAGGGGAGGCATGAAAAACTGTTTTTT.

The gene calls are TRBV3-1 (or the pseudogene TRBV3-2) and TRBJ2-7; 8 bases agree with TRBD1. The CDR3 has 16 residues. CDR1 and CDR2 (germline): LGHDT, YNNKEL (reference sequence). Trimming removed 0 bases from V and 0 bases from J; junction bases left unmatched: 4. The CDR3, as DNA: TGTGCCAGCAGCCAAGACAAGGGACAGGCCTCCTACGAGCAGTACTTC. It encodes CASSQDKGQASYEQYF.

V usage is TRBV18 and J usage is TRBJ2-7, with D uncertain. The germline V gene encodes CDR1 KGHSH and CDR2 LQKENI. The length of the CDR3 is 13 residues. V was clipped by 3 bases and J by 3 bases, with 9 bases between them. CDR3 amino acids: CASSPAARYEQYV. The CDR3 DNA reads TGTGCCAGCTCACCGGCTGCCCGCTACGAGCAGTACGTC.

This sequence joins TRBV20-1 and TRBJ2-1; D might be TRBD1 (5 bases). The CDR3 is made up of 15 amino acids. V was shortened by 3 bases and J by 3 bases, with 15 bases between the two germline ends. Germline V lookup: CDR1 DFQATT, CDR2 SNEGSKA (reference sequence). CDR3 sequence (DNA): TGCAGTGCTAGTAACGGCGTCAGGGACTACAATGAGCAGTTCTTC. This gives the protein CSASNGVRDYNEQFF.

This chain connects TRBV3-1 (or the pseudogene TRBV3-2) to TRBJ2-3; 8 bases fit TRBD2. The ends lost 4 bases at V and 4 bases at J; junction bases unmatched: 4. The V gene's germline CDR1 is LGHDT and CDR2 YNNKEL (reference sequence). The CDR3 is 14 amino acids. DNA for the CDR3: TGTGCCAGCAGCCCCGGACTAGCCTCAGATACGCAGTATTTT. Encoded protein: CASSPGLASDTQYF.

This chain joins TRBV4-1 and TRBJ1-1, with 9 nucleotides matching TRBD1. Germline V gene lookup returns CDR1 MGHRA and CDR2 YSYEKL. CDR3 length: 16 residues. With 1 base clipped from V and 4 bases from J, the junction kept 7 bases outside the gene matches. CDR3 DNA: TGCGCCAGCAGCCAAGCCGCACAGGGGGCGATCACTGAAGCTTTCTTT. Translation gives CASSQAAQGAITEAFF.

The rearrangement links TRBV27 to TRBJ2-1, with D hard to call. The CDR3 runs 17 residues. Deletions cut 0 bases from V and 3 bases from J, with 15 bases between. The germline V gene encodes CDR1 MNHEY and CDR2 SMNVEV (reference sequence). CDR3 amino acids: CASSLSVGERYYNEQFF. DNA for the CDR3: TGTGCCAGCAGTTTATCCGTGGGCGAAAGATACTACAATGAGCAGTTCTTC.

The chain uses TRBV30 and TRBJ2-3; 12 bases align to TRBD2. Germline V gene lookup returns CDR1 GTSNPN and CDR2 SVGIG (reference sequence). This CDR3 comprises 14 residues. Germline trimming cut 5 bases from V and 6 bases from J; bases unmatched to any gene: 6. The CDR3 region has the DNA TGTGCCTGGGGACTAGCGGGATTTGGGGATACGCAGTATTTT. Translated, it gives CAWGLAGFGDTQYF.

The V gene is TRBV28, the J gene TRBJ2-4, with 10 bases identical to TRBD2. Germline-derived CDR1 and CDR2 are MDHEN and SYDVKM. The CDR3 length is 17 residues. Trimming removed 5 bases from V and 6 bases from J; junction bases left unmatched: 13. CDR3 coding DNA: TGTGCCAGCAGTCCACCTATAATAGCGGGAGGTATAAACATTCAGTACTTC. Translated: CASSPPIIAGGINIQYF.

The chain uses TRBV5-4 and TRBJ2-2; possible D gene TRBD2, 5 bases. CDR1 and CDR2 from the germline V gene are SGHNT and YYREEE (reference sequence). Trimming pared 0 bases from V and 4 bases from J, leaving 13 bases between. The CDR3 loop spans 16 amino acids. Here the CDR3 DNA reads TGTGCCAGCAGCTTGGAGCGACCCCGGGGCACCGGGGAGCTGTTTTTT. Amino acids: CASSLERPRGTGELFF. Full variable domain (remainder filled in from reference TRBV5-4 and TRBJ2-2): ETGVTQSPTHLIKTRGQQVTLRCSSQSGHNTVSWYQQALGQGPQFIFQYYREEENGRGNFPPRFSGLQFPNYSSELNVNALELDDSALYLCASSLERPRGTGELFFGEGSRLTVL.

The chain couples TRBV3-1 (or the pseudogene TRBV3-2) to TRBJ2-2; a possible D gene is TRBD2 (5 bases). The CDR3 runs to 15 residues. Germline V gene sequence: CDR1 LGHDT, CDR2 YNNKEL (reference sequence). Trimming left V 6 bases short and J 0 bases short, with 11 bases between. The CDR3 DNA follows: TGTGCCAGCAGTGGTGCGGGTTCGAACACCGGGGAGCTGTTTTTT. It yields the protein CASSGAGSNTGELFF.

The chain employs TRBV13 and TRBJ2-7; 8 bases map to TRBD2. Germline V CDR1 and CDR2: PRHDT, FYEKMQ (reference sequence). CDR3 length: 15 residues. The junction had 4 bases not matched to a gene; V was cut back by 3 bases and J by 0 bases. The CDR3 region is CASSFSGKISYEQYF. CDR3 coding DNA: TGTGCCAGCAGCTTTAGCGGGAAAATCTCCTACGAGCAGTACTTC.

This clone has a single count. The V call is TRBV19, the J call TRBJ2-1; D unclear. V was pared by 3 bases and J by 1 base, with 7 bases between. The CDR3 contains 14 residues. Germline values: CDR1 LNHDA, CDR2 SQIVND (reference sequence). The chain's CDR3 is CASSIRPSYNEQFF. CDR3 DNA: TGTGCCAGTAGTATCCGTCCTTCCTACAATGAGCAGTTCTTC.